This T cell receptor beta chain was found in a study of blood T cell repertoires in COVID-19. Across the whole study: Specimens from acute and convalescent COVID-19 originated in the United States, Italy and Spain. From T cells, B-cell-depleted T cells, or PBMCs came the material, which was cDNA or gDNA.

Authors' methods: Researchers report that nucleated cell counts were estimated from reference gene primer amplification. Clones were read by immunoSEQ multiplex PCR, and TCRdb kept only the in-frame ones, dropping some. V and J calls and clone size are given by that table; D and trimming were obtained from the DNA. The sample records 250,000 to 300,000 clones, just over 85% being singletons. Germline assignment: CDR1 GTSNPN and CDR2 SVGIG (reference sequence). The CDR3 loop spans 18 amino acids. Trimming removed 2 bases from V and 2 bases from J; junction bases left unmatched: 15. The source material was peripheral blood. V gene TRBV30 combines with J gene TRBJ1-5; 7 positions match TRBD1. This receptor was obtained from a woman aged 30 to 39 with active or convalescent COVID-19. DNA of the CDR3: TGTGCCTGGAGTTCACGACAGGGTCTTTTGGGCGGCAATCAGCCCCAGCATTTT. This sequence encodes CAWSSRQGLLGGNQPQHF. Combining the CDR3 with reference TRBV30 and TRBJ1-5 gives the whole variable domain SQTIHQWPATLVQPVGSPLSLECTVEGTSNPNLYWYRQAAGRGLQLLFYSVGIGQISSEVPQNLSASRPQDRQFILSSKKLLLSDSGFYLCAWSSRQGLLGGNQPQHFGDGTRLSIL.